A single sample is the source of the 20 T cell receptor beta chains below, sequenced in a study of graft-versus-host responses after intestinal transplantation. Sequencing was performed with immunoSEQ multiplex PCR; in TCRdb, only in-frame clones are kept and a portion is missing. The data contain 65,000 to 100,000 clones, roughly 90% of them singletons. No cognate antigen is known for these TCRs. Sequencing used unstimulated CD8+ T cells sorted from spleen or lymph node cells, obtained before transplant. The source of these receptors is a human donor who was the organ donor for an intestinal transplant.

This chain joins TRBV5-5 and TRBJ2-3, with 9 bases aligning to TRBD2. This CDR3 has 14 amino acids. Germline V gene data show CDR1 as SGHKS and CDR2 as YYEKEE (reference sequence). Losses at the gene ends were 4 bases for V and 1 base for J; bases not matched to a gene: 1. The CDR3 nucleotides are TGTGCCAGCAGCCGCGGGGGGGGCACAGATACGCAGTATTTT. Translating gives CASSRGGGTDTQYF.

V gene TRBV7-3 combines with J gene TRBJ2-2; 8 nucleotides line up with TRBD1. The CDR3 is 15 amino acids. Unmatched junction bases numbered 7, after V lost 4 bases and J lost 6 bases. Germline CDR1 reads SGHTA; CDR2 reads FQGTGA. The CDR3 nucleotides are TGTGCCAGCAGCTCCGGGACAGGAGGTCCCGGGGAGCTGTTTTTT. Its protein product is CASSSGTGGPGELFF.

A word on this clone: The sample carries other DNA sequences with the same CDR3. This chain links TRBV27 with TRBJ1-1; D is undetermined. The CDR3 consists of 13 residues. CDR1 MNHEY and CDR2 SMNVEV come from the germline V gene (reference sequence). V lost 5 bases to trimming and J lost 0 bases, with 7 bases between them. CDR3 coding DNA: TGTGCCAGCAGTCTTTCAGTGAACACTGAAGCTTTCTTT. Protein: CASSLSVNTEAFF.

This chain connects TRBV5-4 to TRBJ2-7, with TRBD1 matching 9 bases. The CDR3 contains 17 residues. V dropped 6 bases and J dropped 2; count of bases not matched to a gene: 15. Per the germline V gene, CDR1 is SGHNT and CDR2 is YYREEE (reference sequence). CDR3 amino acids: CASTSSTGGTTPYEQYF. The CDR3 DNA sequence: TGTGCCAGCACCTCCTCGACAGGGGGGACAACACCCTACGAGCAGTACTTC.

The J gene is TRBJ2-7, the V gene TRBV6-6; D is perhaps TRBD1 (6 bases). The CDR3 totals 16 residues. The germline V and J ends were trimmed by 0 bases and 3 bases, with 15 bases remaining between them. The germline CDR1 and CDR2 sequences are MNHNY and SVGAGI (reference sequence). CDR3 protein: CASSYSKLTGDYEQYF. CDR3 bases: TGTGCCAGCAGTTACTCGAAATTGACAGGAGACTACGAGCAGTACTTC.

V and J are TRBV12-5 and TRBJ1-1; D may be TRBD1 (5 bases). Per germline, CDR1 LGHNT and CDR2 FRNRAP. V lost 7 bases and J 0 bases, leaving 12 bases between the germline ends. The CDR3 loop spans 14 amino acids. This chain's CDR3 is CASARGVLNTEAFF. CDR3 bases: TGTGCTAGTGCACGGGGGGTCCTGAACACTGAAGCTTTCTTT.

The table lists this clone with a few counts. The V call is TRBV13, the J call TRBJ2-3; TRBD2 is a possible D gene (6 bases). Germline V gives CDR1 PRHDT, CDR2 FYEKMQ (reference sequence). V lost 5 bases and J 3 bases, leaving 12 bases between the germline ends. The CDR3 loop spans 14 amino acids. In DNA form, the CDR3 reads TGTGCCAGCAGCATCAGACTAGGTACAGATACGCAGTATTTT. Protein product: CASSIRLGTDTQYF.

The chain carries TRBV27 and TRBJ2-7; 8 nucleotides match TRBD2. CDR1 is MNHEY, CDR2 SMNVEV, per germline (reference sequence). V dropped 4 bases and J dropped 0; count of bases not matched to a gene: 2. The length of the CDR3 is 14 residues. The DNA for the CDR3 is TGTGCCAGCAGTTCCCGGGGGGGCTCCTACGAGCAGTACTTC. Its protein is CASSSRGGSYEQYF.

In its sample, this clone was seen a few times. This rearrangement joins TRBV19 to TRBJ1-2; a possible D gene is TRBD1 (6 bases). Germline V gene lookup returns CDR1 LNHDA and CDR2 SQIVND (reference sequence). The CDR3 is 18 amino acids. Between the trimmed V and J ends, which lost 1 base and 2 bases, there was a span of 20 bases. The CDR3 nucleotides read TGTGCCAGTAGTATAGGCCTCGGACAGACTACTGTGAACTATGGCTACACCTTC. Its translation is CASSIGLGQTTVNYGYTF.

V is TRBV2 and J is TRBJ1-1, with D possibly TRBD1 on 6 matching bases. Germline lookup yields CDR1 SNHLY and CDR2 FYNNEI. The CDR3 length is 11 residues. The germline V and J ends were trimmed by 10 bases and 1 base, with 7 bases remaining between them. In nucleotides, the CDR3 is TGTGCCATACAGGGGAACACTGAAGCTTTCTTT. The encoded protein is CAIQGNTEAFF.

The chain combines TRBV9 with TRBJ1-2; weak D call: TRBD1 (5 bases). V was trimmed by 3 bases and J by 6 bases, leaving 21 bases between them. The CDR3 is made up of 16 amino acids. Germline V gene data show CDR1 as SGDLS and CDR2 as YYNGEE. CDR3 region: CASSGRGEGRQDGYTF. CDR3 nucleotides: TGTGCCAGCAGCGGTCGGGGGGAGGGACGGCAAGATGGCTACACCTTC.

The V and J genes are TRBV4-1 and TRBJ1-6; 7 nucleotides align to TRBD1. V lost 0 bases and J lost 7; bases outside the gene matches: 6. Per germline, CDR1 MGHRA and CDR2 YSYEKL. The CDR3 consists of 16 residues. For the CDR3, the DNA is TGCGCCAGCAGCCAAGAAACTGGACAGGCCAATTCACCCCTCCACTTT. This codes for CASSQETGQANSPLHF.

The genes are TRBV7-9 and TRBJ2-3; 10 positions match TRBD2. The CDR3 extends over 16 amino acids. V shed 5 bases, J shed 6 bases, and the junction held 11 bases outside the gene matches. Germline lookup yields CDR1 SEHNR and CDR2 FQNEAQ (reference sequence). CDR3 DNA sequence: TGTGCCAGCAGCCCAGGAACTAGCGGGGTCGGCGATACGCAGTATTTT. Protein product: CASSPGTSGVGDTQYF.

The chain uses TRBV5-4 and TRBJ2-7; 8 nucleotides match TRBD1. The CDR3 spans 12 residues. Germline-derived CDR1 and CDR2 are SGHNT and YYREEE (reference sequence). Trimming took 4 bases from V and 3 from J; bases not matched to a gene: 0. The CDR3 is CASSGQGYEQYF. CDR3 sequence (DNA): TGTGCCAGCAGCGGACAGGGCTACGAGCAGTACTTC.

This chain joins TRBV19 and TRBJ2-5; D call uncertain. The germline V and J ends were trimmed by 4 bases and 5 bases, with 14 bases remaining between them. The V gene's germline CDR1 is LNHDA and CDR2 SQIVND (reference sequence). The CDR3 runs 14 residues. The CDR3 region has the DNA TGTGCCAGTAGTAATCACTGGGCCAAGGAGACCCAGTACTTC. Translating it yields CASSNHWAKETQYF.

The chain couples TRBV5-4 to TRBJ2-5, with 9 bases that match TRBD2. In germline, CDR1 is SGHNT, CDR2 YYREEE (reference sequence). V was pared by 0 bases and J by 0 bases, with 3 bases of the junction left unmatched. This CDR3 is built from 16 residues. CDR3 DNA: TGTGCCAGCAGCTTGGCCGGGACTAGCTACCAAGAGACCCAGTACTTC. It yields the protein CASSLAGTSYQETQYF.

This clone appeared a single time. J is TRBJ2-1 and V is TRBV27, with 8 bases lining up with TRBD2. The CDR3 length is 14 residues. Germline V gene data show CDR1 as MNHEY and CDR2 as SMNVEV (reference sequence). V lost 5 bases to trimming and J lost 4 bases; unmatched junction nucleotides: 4. CDR3 region: CASSGSGRYNEQFF. CDR3 DNA sequence: TGTGCCAGCAGTGGGAGCGGGAGATACAATGAGCAGTTCTTC.

This chain uses TRBV27 with TRBJ2-3, with 10 bases lining up with TRBD2. The germline CDR1 and CDR2 sequences are MNHEY and SMNVEV (reference sequence). CDR3 size: 16 residues. Losses at the gene ends were 4 bases for V and 2 bases for J; bases not matched to a gene: 6. CDR3 region: CASSSLLAGDTDTQYF. CDR3 DNA sequence: TGTGCCAGCAGTTCCCTCCTAGCGGGGGACACAGATACGCAGTATTTT.

Concerning this clone itself: Other DNA sequences in this sample translate to the same CDR3. The V gene is TRBV19, the J gene TRBJ1-1, with 8 bases fitting TRBD1. Germline-derived CDR1 and CDR2 are LNHDA and SQIVND (reference sequence). Germline trimming cut 3 bases from V and 1 base from J; bases unmatched to any gene: 1. There are 14 residues in the CDR3. The chain's CDR3 is CASSIGTGNTEAFF. In nucleotides, the CDR3 is TGTGCCAGTAGTATCGGGACAGGGAACACTGAAGCTTTCTTT.

V gene TRBV7-2 combines with J gene TRBJ2-7, with D maybe TRBD1 (6 bases). Trimming took off 5 bases at V and 3 bases at J, with 17 bases between the two ends. This CDR3 is 15 amino acids long. From germline, CDR1 is SGHTA and CDR2 FQGNSA. The CDR3 here is CASSPTGQVGYEQYF. In nucleotides, the CDR3 is TGTGCCAGCAGCCCCACAGGGCAAGTCGGCTACGAGCAGTACTTC. Supplemented by reference TRBV7-2 and TRBJ2-7, the full variable domain reads GAGVSQSPSNKVTEKGKDVELRCDPISGHTALYWYRQSLGQGLEFLIYFQGNSAPDKSGLPSDRFSAERTGGSVSTLTIQRTQQEDSAVYLCASSPTGQVGYEQYFGPGTRLTVT.